This T cell receptor beta chain was found in a study of early T cells in non-severe SARS-CoV-2 infection. Study summary: With bulk RNA from unsorted whole blood as input, sequencing yielded unpaired chains.

This clonotype was detected many times. What it binds is unknown. CDR1 is SNHLY, CDR2 FYNNEI, per germline. The V and J ends lost 10 bases and 5 bases, in that order; junction bases with no gene match: 5. CDR3 length: 11 amino acids. Unique molecular identifiers were added to individual cDNA molecules. TCRdb analysed the 5' RACE reads with MiXCR anew, one entry per CDR3 protein. This sample has around 80,000 distinct CDR3 sequences; around 11% occur once, and the top ten carry 12%. General study results and limits: Private and CD4 specificities were missed by VDJdb matching, skewed to anti-spike CD8.

The TCR originated in an adult who was a healthcare worker with PCR-confirmed SARS-CoV-2 infection or an uninfected control (not recorded which). The chain uses TRBV2 and TRBJ2-7; TRBD1 matches at 7 bases. The sequencing here drew on whole blood, taken at baseline. CDR3 loop: CATKTGNEQYF. The CDR3 DNA follows: TGTGCCACCAAGACAGGGAACGAGCAGTACTTC.